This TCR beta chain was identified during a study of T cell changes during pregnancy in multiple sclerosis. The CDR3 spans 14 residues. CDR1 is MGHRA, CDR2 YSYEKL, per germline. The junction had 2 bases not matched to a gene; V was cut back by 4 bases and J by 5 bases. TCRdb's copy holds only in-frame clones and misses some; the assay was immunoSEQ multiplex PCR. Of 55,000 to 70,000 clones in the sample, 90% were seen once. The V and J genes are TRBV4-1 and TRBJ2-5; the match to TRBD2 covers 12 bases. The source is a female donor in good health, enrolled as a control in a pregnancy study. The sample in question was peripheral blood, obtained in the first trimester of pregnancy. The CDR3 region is CASSLLAGGETQYF. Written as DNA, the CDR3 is TGCGCCAGCAGCCTTCTAGCGGGAGGGGAGACCCAGTACTTC.